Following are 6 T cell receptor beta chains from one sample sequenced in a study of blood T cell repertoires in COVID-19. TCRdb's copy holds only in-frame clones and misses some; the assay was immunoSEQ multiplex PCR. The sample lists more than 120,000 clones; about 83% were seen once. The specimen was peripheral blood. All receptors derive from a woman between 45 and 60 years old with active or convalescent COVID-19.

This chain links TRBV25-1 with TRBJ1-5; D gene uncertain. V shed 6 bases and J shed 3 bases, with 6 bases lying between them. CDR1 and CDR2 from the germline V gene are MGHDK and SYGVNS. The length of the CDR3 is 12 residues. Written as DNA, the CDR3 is TGTGCCAGCAGCAGCGCCAATCAGCCCCAGCATTTT. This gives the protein CASSSANQPQHF.

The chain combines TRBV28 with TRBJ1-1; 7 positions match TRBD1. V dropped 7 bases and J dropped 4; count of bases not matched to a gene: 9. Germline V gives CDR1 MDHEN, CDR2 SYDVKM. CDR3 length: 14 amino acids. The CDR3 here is CASITGASVTEAFF. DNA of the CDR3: TGTGCCAGCATCACAGGGGCATCGGTCACTGAAGCTTTCTTT.

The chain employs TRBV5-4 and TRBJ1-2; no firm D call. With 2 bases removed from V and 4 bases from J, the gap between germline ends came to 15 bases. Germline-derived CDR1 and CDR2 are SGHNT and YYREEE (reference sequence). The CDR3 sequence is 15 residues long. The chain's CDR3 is CASSLGDRFSYGYTF. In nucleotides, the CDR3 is TGTGCCAGCAGCTTAGGAGACCGCTTCTCCTATGGCTACACCTTC. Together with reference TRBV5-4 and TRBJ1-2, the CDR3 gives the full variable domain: ETGVTQSPTHLIKTRGQQVTLRCSSQSGHNTVSWYQQALGQGPQFIFQYYREEENGRGNFPPRFSGLQFPNYSSELNVNALELDDSALYLCASSLGDRFSYGYTFGSGTRLTVV.

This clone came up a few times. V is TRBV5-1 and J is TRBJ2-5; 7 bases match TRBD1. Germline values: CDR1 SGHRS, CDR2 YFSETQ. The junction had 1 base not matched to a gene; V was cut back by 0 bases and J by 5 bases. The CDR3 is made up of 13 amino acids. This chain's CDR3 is CASSLDRGETQYF. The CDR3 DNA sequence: TGCGCCAGCAGCTTGGACAGGGGCGAGACCCAGTACTTC.

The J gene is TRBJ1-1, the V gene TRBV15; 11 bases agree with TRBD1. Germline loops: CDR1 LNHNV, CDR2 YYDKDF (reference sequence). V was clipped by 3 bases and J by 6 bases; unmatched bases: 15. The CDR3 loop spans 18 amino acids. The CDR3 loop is CATSRRTGGVSWSSEAFF. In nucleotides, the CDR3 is TGTGCCACCAGCAGGCGGACAGGGGGCGTGTCTTGGAGTTCTGAAGCTTTCTTT.

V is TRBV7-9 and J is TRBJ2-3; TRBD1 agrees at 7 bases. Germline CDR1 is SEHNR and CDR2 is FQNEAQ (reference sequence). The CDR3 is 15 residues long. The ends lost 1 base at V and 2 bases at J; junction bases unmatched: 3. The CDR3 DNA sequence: TGTGCCAGCAGCTTAGGGGACAGTTACACAGATACGCAGTATTTT. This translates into CASSLGDSYTDTQYF.